This T cell receptor (beta chain) was captured by sequencing in a study of blood T cell repertoires in COVID-19. This clone was found once. The CDR3 sequence is 13 residues long. Germline CDR1 GTSNPN, CDR2 SVGIG (reference sequence). Trimming stripped 2 bases from V and 7 bases from J, with 15 bases between. Sequencing used immunoSEQ multiplex PCR; TCRdb keeps in-frame clones, though not all of them. In the table there are over 150,000 clones, more than 65% of which are singletons. What was sequenced was peripheral blood. The TCR originated in an elderly woman with active or convalescent COVID-19. The V gene is TRBV30, the J gene TRBJ2-7; TRBD1 might be the D (6 bases). CDR3 DNA sequence: TGTGCCTGGAGTATCAACTCTAGGGGGGAGCAGTACTTC. Translation: CAWSINSRGEQYF.